This TCR beta chain was retrieved from a study of CD8 T cells in ankylosing spondylitis. Of note for this clonotype: Its antigen is still unknown.

Study conclusions and caveats: The clones that were linked to disease were reported to be significantly enriched in matched synovial fluid samples from ankylosing spondylitis patients. Typical of ankylosing spondylitis blood, it appeared, was a TCR beta motif of eight highly homologous variants. Clones linked to disease, bearing a CD8+ phenotype, were relatively rare in peripheral blood. Both synovial fluid and blood in reactive arthritis had previously been reported to carry some motif variants.

The CDR3 is made up of 15 amino acids. Trimming cost V 6 bases and J 4 bases; bases outside gene matches: 6. TCRdb used MiXCR to reprocess the 5' RACE reads, holding one entry per CDR3 protein. The sample holds 150,000 to 200,000 distinct CDR3 sequences, over 15% seen once. This chain links TRBV12-3 or TRBV12-4 with TRBJ2-1; 10 bases fit TRBD1. This sequence originates from a male donor aged 10-35 years with ankylosing spondylitis or in good health (not recorded which). Sequencing was performed on blood, either unsorted or a sorted T cell fraction (not recorded which). As DNA, the CDR3 is TGTGCCAGCAGACCCGGGACAGGGGAATACAATGAGCAGTTCTTC. It yields the protein CASRPGTGEYNEQFF.